This TCR beta chain is from a study of T-cell memory formation after mild COVID-19. The wider study: TCR clusters largely stayed donor specific.

Turning to this clonotype: The antigen remains undetermined.

Study-wide findings and caveats: CD4+ bias marked clones expanding day 15 to 37, unlike balanced contracting clones.

Trimming took 5 bases from V and 1 from J, leaving 10 bases between them. This CDR3 has 14 residues. cDNA libraries for TCR alpha and TCR beta, carrying sample barcodes and UMIs, came from 5'RACE with constant-segment primers. Each CDR3 protein is one row after TCRdb ran MiXCR on the 5' RACE reads. This sample has 150,000 to 200,000 distinct CDR3 sequences, with roughly 17% found just once. This receptor was identified in an adult woman who had mild COVID-19 (a few samples of this study predate the infection). Cell type and time point are not known. V gene TRBV12-3 or TRBV12-4 combines with J gene TRBJ2-3; D perhaps matches TRBD1 (5 bases). Material: PBMCs or a T cell subset sorted from them (not recorded which). The CDR3 loop is CASSTLGGTDTQYF. In nucleotides, the CDR3 is TGTGCCAGCAGTACCTTAGGGGGCACAGATACGCAGTATTTT.